The 30 T cell receptor beta chains presented below share a single source sample, sequenced in a study of cytomegalovirus exposure and HLA in healthy donors. Use of 60 Vbeta and 13 Jbeta primers characterized the PCR. Assay used: immunoSEQ multiplex PCR; TCRdb lists only in-frame clones, some missing. The table has under 200,000 clones, more than 70% seen once. Sequencing was done on a sample of PBMCs. The receptor source for this set is a male donor in good health and CMV-seropositive.

About this clone itself: The junction does not match germline at one end; this may be a read error. At the DNA level, this CDR3 is encoded by other sequences in the same sample as well. V gene TRBV2 combines with J gene TRBJ2-3; perhaps TRBD1 as D (6 bases). The CDR3 totals 15 residues. In germline, CDR1 is SNHLY, CDR2 FYNNEI. The CDR3 loop reads CASSPKGVSTDTQYF. The CDR3 DNA reads TGTGCCAGCAGTCCCAAGGGGGTGAGCACGGATACGCAGTATTTT.

The chain recombines TRBV2 with TRBJ2-7; a possible D gene is TRBD2 (5 bases). The germline gives CDR1 SNHLY, CDR2 FYNNEI. V shed 10 bases and J shed 0 bases, with 10 bases lying between them. The CDR3 covers 12 residues. This CDR3 reads CAISGVSYEQYF. CDR3 sequence (DNA): TGTGCCATATCCGGGGTCTCCTACGAGCAGTACTTC. Full variable domain (remainder filled in from reference TRBV2 and TRBJ2-7): EPEVTQTPSHQVTQMGQEVILRCVPISNHLYFYWYRQILGQKVEFLVSFYNNEISEKSEIFDDQFSVERPDGSNFTLKIRSTKLEDSAMYFCAISGVSYEQYFGPGTRLTVT.

The chain is built from TRBV7-2 and TRBJ1-1; 8 nucleotides align to TRBD1. Per germline, CDR1 SGHTA and CDR2 FQGNSA. With V trimmed by 5 bases and J by 4 bases, 9 bases remained unmatched. This CDR3 has 15 amino acids. CDR3 protein: CASSPPDRVRTEAFF. CDR3 in DNA: TGTGCCAGCAGCCCCCCGGACAGGGTGCGCACTGAAGCTTTCTTT.

This clone was counted a single time. V is TRBV6-1 and J is TRBJ1-2; no clear D gene. Germline values: CDR1 MNHNS, CDR2 SASEGT. Trimming cost V 3 bases and J 8 bases, with 10 bases left between them. The CDR3 is 12 residues long. In nucleotides, the CDR3 is TGTGCCAGCAGTGACGGTCGGTTGGGCTACACCTTC. Its protein is CASSDGRLGYTF.

The J gene is TRBJ2-7, the V gene TRBV9; 10 bases map to TRBD1. This CDR3 region has 14 residues. Trimming removed 3 bases from V and 8 bases from J; junction bases left unmatched: 8. Germline-derived CDR1 and CDR2 are SGDLS and YYNGEE. The CDR3 here is CASSAPGQGTQQYF. DNA for the CDR3: TGTGCCAGCAGCGCCCCGGGACAGGGGACGCAGCAGTACTTC. The complete variable domain, with remaining parts taken from reference TRBV9 and TRBJ2-7, reads DSGVTQTPKHLITATGQRVTLRCSPRSGDLSVYWYQQSLDQGLQFLIQYYNGEERAKGNILERFSAQQFPDLHSELNLSSLELGDSALYFCASSAPGQGTQQYFGPGTRLTVT.

The chain links TRBV18 to TRBJ1-2, with D unclear. Trimming removed 3 bases from V and 8 bases from J, with 13 bases in between. This CDR3 has 13 amino acids. CDR1 is KGHSH and CDR2 is LQKENI in the germline V gene. The CDR3, as DNA: TGTGCCAGCTCACCGATGTTCGAGGGCGGCTACACCTTC. Translated: CASSPMFEGGYTF.

This clone occurred a few times. The chain joins TRBV4-3 to TRBJ2-7; 7 nucleotides agree with TRBD1. The V gene end was trimmed by 4 bases and the J gene end by 2 bases; junction bases not matched to a gene: 5. CDR1 and CDR2 (germline): LGHNA, YSLEER. The CDR3 totals 14 residues. The CDR3 reads CASSPWTGAYEQYF. As DNA, the CDR3 is TGCGCCAGCAGCCCTTGGACAGGAGCCTACGAGCAGTACTTC.

This sequence joins TRBV27 and TRBJ1-2; TRBD1 agrees at 7 bases. With 6 bases clipped from V and 1 base from J, the junction kept 11 bases outside the gene matches. This CDR3 is built from 16 residues. CDR1 is MNHEY, CDR2 SMNVEV, per germline (reference sequence). CDR3 loop: CASRRLTGDYNYGYTF. Written as DNA, the CDR3 is TGTGCCAGCAGACGCCTCACAGGGGATTATAACTATGGCTACACCTTC.

This clone showed up just once. This chain's CDR3 is CASKYEGAHYYDNEQFF. CDR3 bases: TGTGCCAGTAAATATGAGGGAGCTCACTACTACGACAATGAGCAGTTCTTC. The V call is TRBV11-2, the J call TRBJ2-1; a weak D match, TRBD2 (5 bases). Germline V gives CDR1 SGHAT, CDR2 FQNNGV. The CDR3 has 17 amino acids. Trimming shortened V by 9 bases and J by 5 bases, and 26 bases separated the two germline ends.

The chain recombines TRBV7-8 with TRBJ2-1; D is unresolved. V was cut by 7 bases and J by 7 bases, with 11 bases left in between. CDR1 and CDR2 (germline): SGHVS, FQNEAQ. The CDR3 is made up of 12 amino acids. The CDR3 coding sequence is TGTGCCAGCACCCCGAGCGAGAATGAGCAGTTCTTC. It specifies CASTPSENEQFF.

The V and J genes are TRBV10-3 and TRBJ2-3, with 8 bases identical to TRBD2. The trim removed 8 bases at V and 2 bases at J, leaving 9 bases unmatched. Germline V lookup: CDR1 ENHRY, CDR2 SYGVKD. The CDR3 is 15 amino acids. The CDR3 region is CAISDLAGTTDTQYF. The CDR3 DNA reads as TGTGCCATCTCGGATTTAGCGGGGACCACAGATACGCAGTATTTT.

The V call is TRBV7-9, the J call TRBJ1-2; D is perhaps TRBD1 (6 bases). The V end lost 6 bases, the J end lost 7 bases, and 21 bases lay between the germline ends. Germline V gene lookup returns CDR1 SEHNR and CDR2 FQNEAQ (reference sequence). The CDR3 has 15 residues. CDR3 in amino acids: CASRTVAGALGGYTF. The CDR3 DNA sequence: TGTGCCAGCAGGACAGTAGCGGGGGCTTTGGGTGGCTACACCTTC. Filled out from reference TRBV7-9 and TRBJ1-2, the complete variable domain reads DTGVSQNPRHKITKRGQNVTFRCDPISEHNRLYWYRQTLGQGPEFLTYFQNEAQLEKSRLLSDRFSAERPKGSFSTLEIQRTEQGDSAMYLCASRTVAGALGGYTFGSGTRLTVV.

V and J are TRBV6-1 and TRBJ2-7; perhaps TRBD1 as D (6 bases). CDR3 length equals 13 residues. V lost 10 bases and J lost 6, with 19 bases in between. CDR1 is MNHNS, CDR2 SASEGT, per germline. This CDR3 reads CATSAWQGGEQYF. The DNA for the CDR3 is TGTGCCACCTCAGCCTGGCAAGGGGGCGAGCAGTACTTC.

The V gene is TRBV5-1, the J gene TRBJ2-7; the D gene is possibly TRBD2 (5 bases). V was pared by 3 bases and J by 6 bases, with 22 bases between. This CDR3 contains 16 residues. The germline V gene encodes CDR1 SGHRS and CDR2 YFSETQ. CDR3 DNA sequence: TGCGCCAGCAGCTCTGATCTCCAGCGGATAAAGAGCGAGCAGTACTTC. It yields the protein CASSSDLQRIKSEQYF.

This chain joins TRBV9 and TRBJ2-2, with TRBD1 matching 9 bases. Losses at the gene ends were 0 bases for V and 2 bases for J; bases not matched to a gene: 17. This CDR3 is 21 amino acids long. The germline V gene has CDR1 SGDLS and CDR2 YYNGEE. The CDR3 reads CASSVEVGTGRLAANTGELFF. CDR3 nucleotide sequence: TGTGCCAGCAGCGTAGAGGTTGGGACAGGGCGACTAGCAGCCAACACCGGGGAGCTGTTTTTT.

V usage is TRBV5-1 and J usage is TRBJ2-5; TRBD2 matches at 11 bases. From germline, CDR1 is SGHRS and CDR2 YFSETQ. V gave up 3 bases and J gave up 2 bases; unmatched junction bases: 6. The CDR3 has 16 residues. The CDR3 region is CASSSTVAGGQETQYF. The CDR3 nucleotides are TGCGCCAGCAGCTCGACCGTAGCGGGAGGGCAAGAGACCCAGTACTTC.

This sequence joins TRBV18 and TRBJ1-1; D not certain. The germline V gene encodes CDR1 KGHSH and CDR2 LQKENI. V lost 6 bases to trimming and J lost 6 bases, with 11 bases between them. The CDR3 loop spans 12 amino acids. The CDR3 DNA follows: TGTGCCAGCTCCCCAACAGAACCTGAAGCTTTCTTT. It encodes CASSPTEPEAFF.

The CDR3 protein is CASSYSARSTGELFF. The CDR3 DNA sequence: TGTGCCAGCAGTTACTCGGCCAGAAGTACCGGGGAGCTGTTTTTT. The rearrangement joins TRBV6-6 to TRBJ2-2; D remains unclear. The germline gives CDR1 MNHNY, CDR2 SVGAGI (reference sequence). Deletions cut 0 bases from V and 5 bases from J, with 10 bases between. The CDR3 is 15 residues long.

The chain combines TRBV28 with TRBJ1-4, with D tentatively TRBD1 (5 bases). The length of the CDR3 is 15 residues. Germline V gives CDR1 MDHEN, CDR2 SYDVKM. Trimming left V 5 bases short and J 2 bases short, with 12 bases between. The chain's CDR3 is CASSLQGQTNEKLFF. The CDR3, as DNA: TGTGCCAGCAGTCTCCAGGGTCAGACTAATGAAAAACTGTTTTTT. The full variable domain, in which reference TRBV28 and TRBJ1-4 provide the parts outside the CDR3, is DVKVTQSSRYLVKRTGEKVFLECVQDMDHENMFWYRQDPGLGLRLIYFSYDVKMKEKGDIPEGYSVSREKKERFSLILESASTNQTSMYLCASSLQGQTNEKLFFGSGTQLSVL.

This rearrangement joins TRBV25-1 to TRBJ1-2, with D unresolved. The V end was cut by 3 bases, the J end by 6 bases, with 20 bases between. CDR3 length: 16 amino acids. Germline values: CDR1 MGHDK, CDR2 SYGVNS. The CDR3 loop reads CASSDSGDRLFDGYTF. Here the CDR3 DNA reads TGTGCCAGCAGTGACTCCGGGGATCGCCTGTTTGATGGCTACACCTTC.

V and J are TRBV19 and TRBJ1-1; tentative D call: TRBD1 (6 bases). Germline V lookup: CDR1 LNHDA, CDR2 SQIVND (reference sequence). CDR3 size: 13 residues. V lost 7 bases and J 7 bases, leaving 16 bases between the germline ends. CDR3 protein: CASTQGHGGEAFF. The CDR3 nucleotides read TGTGCCAGTACCCAGGGACACGGAGGTGAAGCTTTCTTT. The full variable domain, in which reference TRBV19 and TRBJ1-1 provide the parts outside the CDR3, is DGGITQSPKYLFRKEGQNVTLSCEQNLNHDAMYWYRQDPGQGLRLIYYSQIVNDFQKGDIAEGYSVSREKKESFPLTVTSAQKNPTAFYLCASTQGHGGEAFFGQGTRLTVV.

The chain is built from TRBV27 and TRBJ2-6; 13 bases fit TRBD2. The ends lost 3 bases at V and 0 bases at J; junction bases unmatched: 14. CDR3 length equals 22 residues. Looked up from germline, CDR1 is MNHEY and CDR2 is SMNVEV (reference sequence). The CDR3 DNA follows: TGTGCCAGCAGTTTCCCTACCCGACTAGCGGGGGGCGTTAGCTCTGGGGCCAACGTCCTGACTTTC. It codes for CASSFPTRLAGGVSSGANVLTF.

The rearrangement joins TRBV7-2 to TRBJ2-7, with TRBD1 as a possible D gene (6 bases). The V gene's germline CDR1 is SGHTA and CDR2 FQGNSA. The CDR3 spans 13 residues. V lost 1 base and J lost 7, with 11 bases in between. Here the CDR3 reads CASSLDRVGEQYF. The CDR3, as DNA: TGTGCCAGCAGCTTAGACAGGGTGGGGGAGCAGTACTTC.

This chain links TRBV7-2 with TRBJ1-3; unclear D gene. Germline CDR1 is SGHTA and CDR2 is FQGNSA. V lost 0 bases, J lost 2 bases, and 5 bases lay in between. The CDR3 runs 14 residues. The CDR3 reads CASSLAGAGNTIYF. The CDR3 nucleotides read TGTGCCAGCAGCTTAGCGGGAGCTGGAAACACCATATATTTT.

This rearrangement joins TRBV5-1 to TRBJ2-1; TRBD2 matches 14 bases. V lost 3 bases to trimming and J lost 6 bases; unmatched junction nucleotides: 5. CDR3 length equals 16 residues. The germline V gene encodes CDR1 SGHRS and CDR2 YFSETQ. The CDR3 sequence: CASSWDGTSGSNEQFF. The CDR3 nucleotides read TGCGCCAGCAGCTGGGACGGGACTAGCGGGAGCAATGAGCAGTTCTTC.

CDR3 bases: TGTGCCAGCAGCTTAGATCTAAGCCGGGATACGCAGTATTTT. Amino acids: CASSLDLSRDTQYF. The rearrangement links TRBV11-3 to TRBJ2-3; no definite D call. Per the germline V gene, CDR1 is SGHNT and CDR2 is YENEEA. The CDR3 spans 14 residues. Trimming cost V 0 bases and J 6 bases, with 10 bases left between them.

As DNA, the CDR3 is TGTGCCAGCTCACCACGGAGCGGGAGTGGGAATGAGCAGTTCTTC. The encoded protein is CASSPRSGSGNEQFF. The chain links TRBV18 to TRBJ2-1, with 8 bases aligning to TRBD2. Germline V gene sequence: CDR1 KGHSH, CDR2 LQKENI. V gave up 1 base and J gave up 7 bases; unmatched junction bases: 6. The CDR3 extends over 15 amino acids.

The chain has TRBV28 and TRBJ2-7; TRBD2 agrees at 11 bases. The CDR3 has 15 amino acids. Germline CDR1 is MDHEN and CDR2 is SYDVKM. V lost 7 bases to trimming and J lost 3 bases; unmatched junction nucleotides: 8. CDR3 in amino acids: CASTTGGLADYEQYF. The DNA of the CDR3 is TGTGCCAGCACCACGGGGGGACTAGCGGACTACGAGCAGTACTTC.

This rearrangement joins TRBV4-2 to TRBJ2-7, with D perhaps matching TRBD2 (5 bases). V was clipped by 0 bases and J by 0 bases, with 15 bases between them. The CDR3 length is 17 residues. Germline CDR1 is LGHNA and CDR2 is YNFKEQ. CDR3 in DNA: TGTGCCAGCAGCCAAGAACACCCAGCGGTCGGCTCCTACGAGCAGTACTTC. As protein: CASSQEHPAVGSYEQYF.

The J gene is TRBJ2-1, the V gene TRBV11-2, with 10 bases matching TRBD2. Unmatched junction bases numbered 7, after V lost 7 bases and J lost 7 bases. Germline V gene lookup returns CDR1 SGHAT and CDR2 FQNNGV. The CDR3 length is 14 residues. CDR3 nucleotide sequence: TGTGCCAGCAACAGACTAGCGGGTCGAAATGAGCAGTTCTTC. Its protein product is CASNRLAGRNEQFF.